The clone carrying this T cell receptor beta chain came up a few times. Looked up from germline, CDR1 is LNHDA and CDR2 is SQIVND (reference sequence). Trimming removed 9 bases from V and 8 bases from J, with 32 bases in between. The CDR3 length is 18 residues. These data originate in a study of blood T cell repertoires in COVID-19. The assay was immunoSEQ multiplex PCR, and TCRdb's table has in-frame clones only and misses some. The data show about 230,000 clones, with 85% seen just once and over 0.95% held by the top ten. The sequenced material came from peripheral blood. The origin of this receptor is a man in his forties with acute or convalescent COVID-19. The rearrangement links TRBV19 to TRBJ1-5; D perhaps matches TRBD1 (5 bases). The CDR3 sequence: CARGPRGAGRSRKKPQHF. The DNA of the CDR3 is TGTGCCAGAGGCCCTCGCGGGGCGGGGCGAAGTCGTAAGAAGCCCCAGCATTTT.